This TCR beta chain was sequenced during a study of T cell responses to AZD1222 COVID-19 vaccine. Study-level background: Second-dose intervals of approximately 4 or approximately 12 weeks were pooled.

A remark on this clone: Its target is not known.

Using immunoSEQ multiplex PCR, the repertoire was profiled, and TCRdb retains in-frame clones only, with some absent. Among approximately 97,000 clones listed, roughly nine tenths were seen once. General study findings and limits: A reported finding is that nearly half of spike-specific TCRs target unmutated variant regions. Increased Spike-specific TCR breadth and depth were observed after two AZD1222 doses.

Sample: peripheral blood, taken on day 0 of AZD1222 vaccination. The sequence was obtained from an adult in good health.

The CDR3 DNA reads TGTGCCAGCAGCTCCCAGGTTACACCCCTCCACTTT. This codes for CASSSQVTPLHF. V and J are TRBV7-2 and TRBJ1-6; D unresolved. Germline lookup yields CDR1 SGHTA and CDR2 FQGNSA. There are 12 residues in the CDR3. V gave up 4 bases and J gave up 11 bases, with 9 bases separating them.